Listed below are T cell receptor beta chains from one sample, sequenced in a study of blood T cell repertoires in COVID-19. Data came from immunoSEQ multiplex PCR; TCRdb stores just in-frame clones and leaves some out. The top ten clones hold over 5% of a sample with some 300,000 clones, approximately 90% of them seen once. Sequenced: peripheral blood. These receptors originate from a woman between 45 and 60 years old with COVID-19, enrolled during active disease. Each CDR3 is given with its conserved first and last residue. A D gene is named only where the DNA matches it firmly. Only part of the rows carry a size: once, few, many, or a class if the clone is expanded.

D: TRBD2; J: TRBJ2-1; size: -; V: TRBV5-5; CDR3: CASSSRLAQFF; DNA: TGTGCCAGCAGCTCCAGACTAGCGCAGTTCTTC
D: TRBD2; J: TRBJ2-7; size: once; V: TRBV7-2; CDR3: CASSARIVSSGSEQYF; DNA: TGTGCCAGCAGCGCCAGAATAGTCTCTAGCGGGAGCGAGCAGTACTTC
D: TRBD1; J: TRBJ1-1; size: -; V: TRBV7-3; CDR3: CASSLASDRGTEAFF; DNA: TGTGCCAGCAGCTTAGCCTCGGACAGGGGAACTGAAGCTTTCTTT
D: -; J: TRBJ2-3; size: -; V: TRBV5-8; CDR3: CASSLGVGGLAGPSDTQYF; DNA: TGTGCCAGCAGCTTGGGCGTAGGGGGCCTAGCGGGTCCCTCAGATACGCAGTATTTT
D: TRBD2; J: TRBJ2-2; size: -; V: TRBV30; CDR3: CAWSVHRTSTSNTGELFF; DNA: TGTGCCTGGAGTGTACACCGGACTAGCACTTCGAACACCGGGGAGCTGTTTTTT
D: -; J: TRBJ1-2; size: once; V: TRBV21-1; CDR3: CASSKDSGTGYGYTF; DNA: TGTGCCAGCAGCAAGGACTCGGGGACAGGGTATGGCTACACCTTC
D: TRBD1; J: TRBJ1-2; size: -; V: TRBV9; CDR3: CASSPYRGRSYGYTF; DNA: TGTGCCAGCAGCCCATACAGGGGGCGAAGCTATGGCTACACCTTC
D: TRBD2; J: TRBJ2-2; size: -; V: TRBV2; CDR3: CASSEFLAANTGELFF; DNA: TGTGCCAGCAGTGAATTTCTAGCGGCGAACACCGGGGAGCTGTTTTTT
D: -; J: TRBJ1-6; size: -; V: TRBV19; CDR3: CASSISLPGNSPLHF; DNA: TGTGCCAGTAGTATCAGTCTGCCGGGAAATTCACCCCTCCACTTT
D: -; J: TRBJ1-5; size: -; V: TRBV28; CDR3: CASSFQRRISNQPQHF; DNA: TGTGCCAGCAGTTTCCAACGGAGAATTAGCAATCAGCCCCAGCATTTT
D: -; J: TRBJ2-7; size: -; V: TRBV7-2; CDR3: CASSLAESAGAVFWVYEQYF; DNA: TGTGCCAGCAGCTTAGCCGAGTCGGCAGGGGCCGTTTTCTGGGTCTACGAGCAGTACTTC
D: TRBD2; J: TRBJ2-7; size: -; V: TRBV19; CDR3: CASSMGGIAGVDEQYF; DNA: TGTGCCAGTAGTATGGGGGGAATAGCGGGAGTGGATGAGCAGTACTTC
D: -; J: TRBJ1-1; size: -; V: TRBV9; CDR3: CASSPGHEKGYTEAFF; DNA: TGTGCCAGCAGCCCAGGCCACGAAAAAGGATACACTGAAGCTTTCTTT
D: -; J: TRBJ1-1; size: -; V: TRBV11-3; CDR3: CASSLSGGRGEAFF; DNA: TGTGCCAGCAGCTTATCGGGGGGGCGCGGGGAAGCTTTCTTT
D: TRBD2; J: TRBJ2-5; size: -; V: TRBV5-5; CDR3: CASSLVASGRAQETQYF; DNA: TGTGCCAGCAGCTTGGTGGCTAGCGGGAGGGCCCAAGAGACCCAGTACTTC
D: -; J: TRBJ1-1; size: -; V: TRBV15; CDR3: CATSPLQLGRPGTEAFF; DNA: TGTGCCACCAGCCCTCTTCAACTGGGCAGGCCCGGCACTGAAGCTTTCTTT
D: TRBD1; J: TRBJ1-1; size: -; V: TRBV18; CDR3: CASSPDRENTEAFF; DNA: TGTGCCAGCTCACCGGACAGGGAGAACACTGAAGCTTTCTTT
D: TRBD1; J: TRBJ2-5; size: -; V: TRBV6-5; CDR3: CASSLWHDRAGETQYF; DNA: TGTGCCAGCAGTTTATGGCATGACAGGGCCGGGGAGACCCAGTACTTC
D: TRBD2; J: TRBJ2-1; size: -; V: TRBV28; CDR3: CASSLMGLAGGPLNEQFF; DNA: TGTGCCAGCAGTTTAATGGGACTAGCGGGAGGGCCTCTCAATGAGCAGTTCTTC
D: -; J: TRBJ1-2; size: few; V: TRBV19; CDR3: CASRDTSYGYTF; DNA: TGTGCCAGTAGGGACACCTCCTATGGCTACACCTTC
D: TRBD1; J: TRBJ1-3; size: once; V: TRBV6-1; CDR3: CASSEAPGQPGNTIYF; DNA: TGTGCCAGCAGTGAAGCGCCGGGACAGCCTGGAAACACCATATATTTT
D: -; J: TRBJ1-1; size: -; V: TRBV30; CDR3: CAYDKQGSGTEAFF; DNA: TGTGCCTACGACAAACAGGGCTCGGGCACTGAAGCTTTCTTT
D: TRBD1; J: TRBJ2-1; size: -; V: TRBV2; CDR3: CASSVTGGRYLYNEQFF; DNA: TGTGCCAGCAGTGTGACAGGGGGCCGTTACCTATACAATGAGCAGTTCTTC
D: TRBD1; J: TRBJ2-7; size: -; V: TRBV27; CDR3: CASSLSGGQGEYEQYF; DNA: TGTGCCAGCAGTTTAAGTGGAGGACAGGGGGAATACGAGCAGTACTTC
D: -; J: TRBJ2-7; size: -; V: TRBV5-1; CDR3: CASSATTVAYEQYF; DNA: TGCGCCAGCAGCGCGACGACAGTGGCCTACGAGCAGTACTTC